The 24 T cell receptor beta chains below were found in one sample sequenced in a study of blood T cell repertoires in COVID-19. Here immunoSEQ multiplex PCR was the method, and the copy in TCRdb shows in-frame clones only, minus some. Of 90,000 or so clones in the sample, about 90% were seen once. Material for sequencing was peripheral blood. These receptors all come from a human donor with active COVID-19. The donor label of this sample is uncertain.

This chain joins TRBV5-4 and TRBJ1-2; 11 bases fit TRBD1. V lost 4 bases, J lost 4 bases, and 6 bases stayed unmatched. This CDR3 spans 15 amino acids. Germline loops: CDR1 SGHNT, CDR2 YYREEE (reference sequence). CDR3 protein: CASSGSGTGGYGYTF. The CDR3 DNA sequence: TGTGCCAGCAGCGGATCCGGGACAGGGGGCTATGGCTACACCTTC. The complete variable domain, with remaining parts taken from reference TRBV5-4 and TRBJ1-2, reads ETGVTQSPTHLIKTRGQQVTLRCSSQSGHNTVSWYQQALGQGPQFIFQYYREEENGRGNFPPRFSGLQFPNYSSELNVNALELDDSALYLCASSGSGTGGYGYTFGSGTRLTVV.

The J gene is TRBJ2-2, the V gene TRBV5-4; D remains unclear. The CDR3 spans 15 residues. The V end was cut by 0 bases, the J end by 3 bases, with 9 bases between. CDR1 is SGHNT, CDR2 YYREEE, per germline (reference sequence). The DNA for the CDR3 is TGTGCCAGCAGCTTGGATCGAGAAGACACCGGGGAGCTGTTTTTT. Amino acids: CASSLDREDTGELFF. Full variable domain (outside the CDR3, taken from reference TRBV5-4 and TRBJ2-2): ETGVTQSPTHLIKTRGQQVTLRCSSQSGHNTVSWYQQALGQGPQFIFQYYREEENGRGNFPPRFSGLQFPNYSSELNVNALELDDSALYLCASSLDREDTGELFFGEGSRLTVL.

The rearrangement uses TRBV19 and TRBJ2-1, with D hard to call. This CDR3 comprises 12 residues. The V end was cut by 6 bases, the J end by 4 bases, with 7 bases between. CDR1 is LNHDA, CDR2 SQIVND, per germline (reference sequence). The CDR3 reads CASRRGYNEQFF. In DNA, the CDR3 is TGTGCCAGTAGAAGAGGATACAATGAGCAGTTCTTC. The complete variable domain, with remaining parts taken from reference TRBV19 and TRBJ2-1, reads DGGITQSPKYLFRKEGQNVTLSCEQNLNHDAMYWYRQDPGQGLRLIYYSQIVNDFQKGDIAEGYSVSREKKESFPLTVTSAQKNPTAFYLCASRRGYNEQFFGPGTRLTVL.

V and J are TRBV4-3 and TRBJ2-3, with 9 bases identical to TRBD1. The CDR3 consists of 16 residues. CDR1 is LGHNA, CDR2 YSLEER, per germline. Trimming cost V 4 bases and J 4 bases; bases outside gene matches: 9. The DNA of the CDR3 is TGCGCCAGCAGCCCGGGGACAGGGTGGTCCCCAGATACGCAGTATTTT. This sequence encodes CASSPGTGWSPDTQYF.

V is TRBV27 and J is TRBJ2-1, with TRBD2 matching 13 bases. The V gene end was trimmed by 6 bases and the J gene end by 15 bases; junction bases not matched to a gene: 11. Germline V gene data show CDR1 as MNHEY and CDR2 as SMNVEV (reference sequence). This CDR3 is 14 amino acids long. The CDR3 coding sequence is TGTGCCAGCAGCAGACTAGCGGGGGGTCCCTCTATGTTCTTC. Translation: CASSRLAGGPSMFF.

This rearrangement joins TRBV7-6 to TRBJ1-3; tentatively, D is TRBD1 (6 bases). Germline CDR1 SGHVS, CDR2 FNYEAQ. Trimming removed 0 bases from V and 0 bases from J, with 12 bases in between. This CDR3 spans 17 amino acids. CDR3 in DNA: TGTGCCAGCAGCTTAGCCCTACAGGGTATCTCTGGAAACACCATATATTTT. It codes for CASSLALQGISGNTIYF.

The chain has TRBV5-1 and TRBJ2-3, with D possibly being TRBD2 (7 bases). Trimming took 6 bases from V and 4 from J, leaving 12 bases between them. Germline values: CDR1 SGHRS, CDR2 YFSETQ. The CDR3 is made up of 13 amino acids. The CDR3: CASNLGGADTQYF. Here the CDR3 DNA reads TGCGCCAGCAATCTAGGGGGGGCAGATACGCAGTATTTT.

The CDR3 DNA follows: TGTGCCAGCAGTTTCAGGGGCGGGGGGACCCCCTACGAGCAGTACTTC. Its translation is CASSFRGGGTPYEQYF. The rearrangement joins TRBV27 to TRBJ2-7; 8 nucleotides align to TRBD2. CDR1 MNHEY and CDR2 SMNVEV come from the germline V gene (reference sequence). This CDR3 has 16 amino acids. Trimming took 3 bases from V and 2 from J; bases not matched to a gene: 9.

The gene calls are TRBV19 and TRBJ2-7; D possibly corresponds to TRBD1 (6 bases). The V gene lost 0 bases and the J gene lost 3 bases, with 12 bases spanning the gap. Looked up from germline, CDR1 is LNHDA and CDR2 is SQIVND (reference sequence). The CDR3 is made up of 15 amino acids. This CDR3 reads CASSIDVEQGYEQYF. DNA for the CDR3: TGTGCCAGTAGTATAGATGTTGAACAGGGCTACGAGCAGTACTTC.

The rearrangement uses TRBV7-3 and TRBJ2-3; possible D gene TRBD2, 6 bases. Germline-derived CDR1 and CDR2 are SGHTA and FQGTGA. The CDR3 covers 15 residues. Trimming removed 4 bases at V and 7 bases at J, with 18 bases between. The CDR3 DNA reads TGTGCCAGCAGCTCTGGGGGGACCGCCGGGAATACGCAGTATTTT. Translated, it gives CASSSGGTAGNTQYF.

This clone was recorded a few times. The rearrangement joins TRBV28 to TRBJ1-6, with D perhaps TRBD1 (5 bases). Germline loops: CDR1 MDHEN, CDR2 SYDVKM. The CDR3 spans 15 residues. V lost 6 bases to trimming and J lost 5 bases, with 14 bases between them. The CDR3 reads CASRKGVLNNSPLHF. The CDR3 nucleotides are TGTGCCAGCAGAAAAGGGGTACTGAATAATTCACCCCTCCACTTT.

V gene TRBV7-6 combines with J gene TRBJ2-5; the match to TRBD1 covers 7 bases. The CDR3 consists of 14 residues. The V gene's germline CDR1 is SGHVS and CDR2 FNYEAQ. Trimming took 6 bases from V and 2 from J; bases not matched to a gene: 6. CDR3 nucleotides: TGTGCCAGCAGAACCACAGGGGTTCAAGAGACCCAGTACTTC. Amino acid sequence: CASRTTGVQETQYF.

The rearrangement uses TRBV15 and TRBJ2-7; 10 nucleotides line up with TRBD2. The CDR3 extends over 14 amino acids. Trimming took 8 bases from V and 7 from J; bases not matched to a gene: 11. CDR1 LNHNV and CDR2 YYDKDF come from the germline V gene (reference sequence). DNA for the CDR3: TGTGCCACCGGGGCGGGACTAGCGAGGAAAGAGCAGTACTTC. It yields the protein CATGAGLARKEQYF.

J is TRBJ1-5 and V is TRBV15; weak D call: TRBD1 (5 bases). In germline, CDR1 is LNHNV, CDR2 YYDKDF (reference sequence). CDR3 size: 15 residues. The V end was cut by 0 bases, the J end by 7 bases, with 13 bases between. CDR3 in amino acids: CATSRDEQGPQPQHF. The CDR3 DNA is TGTGCCACCAGCAGAGATGAGCAGGGTCCACAGCCCCAGCATTTT.

The genes are TRBV4-3 and TRBJ2-1; TRBD2 matches at 7 bases. The CDR3 runs 17 residues. The J segment lost 4 bases and the V segment lost 0 bases, leaving 9 bases of the junction unmatched. The germline V gene has CDR1 LGHNA and CDR2 YSLEER. CDR3 protein: CASSQDPGGELYNEQFF. The CDR3 DNA reads as TGCGCCAGCAGCCAAGATCCGGGAGGAGAGTTATACAATGAGCAGTTCTTC.

This chain links TRBV6-1 with TRBJ2-3; possibly TRBD2 for D (6 bases). Germline CDR1 MNHNS, CDR2 SASEGT. The CDR3 is made up of 14 amino acids. Trimming left V 8 bases short and J 2 bases short, with 14 bases between. The CDR3 DNA follows: TGTGCCAGCGGTCTCGGGGGTACCACAGATACGCAGTATTTT. Residues: CASGLGGTTDTQYF.

J is TRBJ2-2 and V is TRBV2, with D possibly matching TRBD2 (7 bases). The CDR3 length is 16 residues. The V gene's germline CDR1 is SNHLY and CDR2 FYNNEI. Trimming removed 2 bases from V and 6 bases from J, with 16 bases in between. The CDR3 region is CASSEFRGAGAGELFF. Written as DNA, the CDR3 is TGTGCCAGCAGTGAATTCCGGGGGGCTGGTGCCGGGGAGCTGTTTTTT.

The rearrangement joins TRBV27 to TRBJ2-1, with D tentatively TRBD1 (5 bases). The CDR3 consists of 12 residues. V dropped 8 bases and J dropped 6 bases, with 11 bases sitting between them. From germline, CDR1 is MNHEY and CDR2 SMNVEV (reference sequence). The CDR3: CASGAGPNEQFF. CDR3 DNA: TGTGCCAGCGGCGCAGGGCCCAATGAGCAGTTCTTC.

The gene calls are TRBV19 and TRBJ1-5, with no clear D. The CDR3 is made up of 13 amino acids. V was pared by 1 base and J by 5 bases, with 6 bases between. Looked up from germline, CDR1 is LNHDA and CDR2 is SQIVND (reference sequence). The DNA of the CDR3 is TGTGCCAGTAGTATAGTGGCTTATCAGCCCCAGCATTTT. It yields the protein CASSIVAYQPQHF.

The chain employs TRBV18 and TRBJ2-3; tentatively, D is TRBD2 (7 bases). The CDR3 sequence is 14 residues long. Germline assignment: CDR1 KGHSH and CDR2 LQKENI. The germline V and J ends were trimmed by 3 bases and 5 bases, with 12 bases remaining between them. CDR3: CASSPGLGGDTQYF. The CDR3 DNA sequence: TGTGCCAGCTCACCCGGACTAGGGGGAGATACGCAGTATTTT.

In DNA, the CDR3 is TGTGCCAGCAGCCCGGAGAGTTCCAATCAGCCCCAGCATTTT. Residues: CASSPESSNQPQHF. The rearrangement joins TRBV6-2 or TRBV6-3 to TRBJ1-5; no firm D call. The ends were cut back, 6 bases at V and 3 bases at J, with 12 bases in the middle. CDR3 size: 14 residues. Germline V CDR1 and CDR2: MNHEY, SVGEGT.

The V gene is TRBV9, the J gene TRBJ1-2, with 9 bases matching TRBD1. This CDR3 comprises 15 residues. V shed 3 bases, J shed 4 bases, and the junction held 7 bases outside the gene matches. Germline V lookup: CDR1 SGDLS, CDR2 YYNGEE. This CDR3 reads CASSAGTGQLYGYTF. The CDR3 DNA sequence: TGTGCCAGCAGCGCCGGGACAGGGCAGCTCTATGGCTACACCTTC.

This chain connects TRBV7-3 to TRBJ2-1; maybe TRBD2 (6 bases). This CDR3 comprises 13 residues. Trimming shortened V by 1 base and J by 10 bases, and 11 bases separated the two germline ends. CDR1 is SGHTA and CDR2 is FQGTGA in the germline V gene. The CDR3, as DNA: TGTGCCAGCAGCTTAAAATCGGAGGGGGAGCAGTTCTTC. Its translation is CASSLKSEGEQFF. The full variable domain, in which reference TRBV7-3 and TRBJ2-1 provide the parts outside the CDR3, is GAGVSQTPSNKVTEKGKYVELRCDPISGHTALYWYRQSLGQGPEFLIYFQGTGAADDSGLPNDRFFAVRPEGSVSTLKIQRTERGDSAVYLCASSLKSEGEQFFGPGTRLTVL.

The chain uses TRBV3-1 (or the pseudogene TRBV3-2) and TRBJ2-1, with 9 positions matching TRBD2. This CDR3 is 15 amino acids long. Germline lookup yields CDR1 LGHDT and CDR2 YNNKEL (reference sequence). The V and J ends lost 4 bases and 6 bases, in that order; junction bases with no gene match: 7. Here the CDR3 reads CASSRGLATVNEQFF. The CDR3 DNA reads TGTGCCAGCAGCCGGGGACTAGCCACCGTCAATGAGCAGTTCTTC.